This T cell receptor beta chain emerged from a study of graft-versus-host responses after intestinal transplantation. Study-wide background: All recipients got anti-thymocyte globulin induction, then tacrolimus and steroids for 2 to 3 years.

The method was immunoSEQ multiplex PCR; TCRdb's version includes in-frame clones alone and lacks a portion of them. The table includes around 21,000 clones, approximately 33% detected once. This clone is medium-sized by share. Points from the study as a whole: Subjects displaying graft-donor T cell macrochimerism possessed elevated graft-versus-host to host-versus-graft clonal ratios inside allografts.

The CDR3 runs to 13 residues. Germline V gives CDR1 SNHLY, CDR2 FYNNEI. Trimming shortened V by 1 base and J by 4 bases, and 5 bases separated the two germline ends. The authors seeded around 200,000 CFSE-labeled responder cells together with around 200,000 irradiated stimulator cells tagged with violet dye. At the end of the reaction, proliferating CFSE-low CD3+CD4+ and CD3+CD8+ responders were sorted. Sequences were derived from alloreactive CD8+ T cells from a mixed lymphocyte reaction culture, sampled before intestinal transplant. Subset given: CFSE-low proliferating T cells sorted from roughly six-day pre-transplant mixed lymphocyte reaction (GvH or HvG direction). The chain has TRBV2 and TRBJ1-5; the D is unclear. This sequence originates from a human patient who received an intestinal transplant. The CDR3 DNA reads TGTGCCAGCAGTGAAGGGATGAATCAGCCCCAGCATTTT. Protein sequence: CASSEGMNQPQHF.